This T cell receptor (beta chain) was sequenced in a study of T cells in Graves' hyperthyroidism and ophthalmopathy. Whole-study context: Peripheral blood was taken when the disease was first diagnosed, before any treatment began. Study observations and caveats: Ophthalmopathy and stable hyperthyroidism were told apart by a 13 V-J model.

Hyperthyroidism, newly diagnosed and lasting under 2 months, affected patients aged 18 to 65. This clonotype was seen many times. Its antigen remains unidentified. Amplified regions were TCR beta CDR3 sequences from RNA transcripts. The TCR CDR3 was amplified in a first-round RT-PCR using the HTBI primer set. TCRdb reprocessed the multiplex PCR reads with MiXCR, giving one entry per CDR3 protein. The sample lists some 440,000 distinct CDR3 sequences, less than 20% occurring once. J lost 3 bases, V lost 4 bases, and 2 bases had no gene match. The V gene's germline CDR1 is SQVTM and CDR2 ANQGSEA. The CDR3 is made up of 12 amino acids.

The sample taken for sequencing was blood. This TCR came from a woman under 30 with Graves' hyperthyroidism. The genes are TRBV29-1 and TRBJ2-7, with 8 bases lining up with TRBD1. This CDR3 reads CSVVTGVYEQYF. CDR3 DNA: TGCAGCGTTGTGACAGGGGTCTACGAGCAGTACTTC.